The clone carrying this T cell receptor (beta chain) has at least ten counts. This specimen comes from a study of early T cells in non-severe SARS-CoV-2 infection. TCRdb re-called the 5' RACE reads with MiXCR, one entry per CDR3 protein. Among tens of thousands of distinct CDR3 sequences listed, approximately 5.9% were seen once. The TCR sequence derives from an adult who was a healthcare worker with PCR-confirmed SARS-CoV-2 infection or an uninfected control (not recorded which). The sample consisted of whole blood, taken at baseline.

CDR3 protein: CASSEGRNTGELFF. Here the CDR3 DNA reads TGTGCCAGCAGTGAAGGCAGGAACACCGGGGAGCTGTTTTTT. The V call is TRBV6-1, the J call TRBJ2-2; no firm D call. CDR3 length: 14 amino acids. Trimming cost V 1 base and J 1 base, with 4 bases left between them. CDR1 is MNHNS and CDR2 is SASEGT in the germline V gene.